A single sample is the source of the 11 T cell receptor beta chains below, sequenced in a study of cytomegalovirus exposure and HLA in healthy donors (TCRdb year 2017). The library came from the immunoSEQ multiplex PCR assay. A mixture of 60 forward primers for TCR Vbeta segments and 13 reverse primers for TCR Jbeta segments was used in the multiplex PCR. TCRdb obtained this table from immuneACCESS and retained in-frame rearrangements with V and J assigned. These tables miss some clones; where compared with another copy, unresolved V genes account for less than half of the shortfall, and the remainder is unexplained. For this sample there are 150,000 to 200,000 clones; around 69% appear just once. The top ten clonotypes cover approximately 2.8% of the sample. What was sequenced was PBMCs. These receptors were taken from a woman in her thirties in good health and CMV-seronegative.

The chain carries TRBV14 and TRBJ2-1; D possibly corresponds to TRBD2 (6 bases). The V gene lost 3 bases and the J gene lost 8 bases, with 17 bases spanning the gap. CDR3 length: 15 amino acids. Germline values: CDR1 SGHDN, CDR2 FVKESK. The CDR3 coding sequence is TGTGCCAGCAGCCATATGGTGGGACTTCGGTATGAGCAGTTCTTC. It specifies CASSHMVGLRYEQFF.

The rearrangement links TRBV6-5 to TRBJ2-5, with a weak D call TRBD1 (6 bases). This CDR3 spans 14 amino acids. The germline CDR1 and CDR2 sequences are MNHEY and SVGAGI. Deletions cut 1 base from V and 5 bases from J, with 11 bases between. The CDR3 loop is CASSYFGQRETQYF. In DNA form, the CDR3 reads TGTGCCAGCAGTTACTTTGGACAGCGGGAGACCCAGTACTTC.

In its sample, this clone was seen a few times. The chain combines TRBV14 with TRBJ2-7; TRBD1 matches at 7 bases. CDR1 and CDR2 (germline): SGHDN, FVKESK. J lost 2 bases, V lost 6 bases, and 10 bases had no gene match. The CDR3 contains 15 residues. CDR3 loop: CASRRSGTVTYEQYF. The CDR3 region has the DNA TGTGCCAGCAGACGCTCCGGGACAGTCACCTACGAGCAGTACTTC.

The chain employs TRBV7-7 and TRBJ1-5; 7 bases line up with TRBD1. This CDR3 spans 14 amino acids. V lost 5 bases and J lost 4; bases outside the gene matches: 5. Germline CDR1 SSHAT, CDR2 FNYEAQ (reference sequence). This chain's CDR3 is CASSHGTANQPQHF. The CDR3 bases are TGTGCCAGCAGCCACGGGACAGCGAATCAGCCCCAGCATTTT.

The chain carries TRBV27 and TRBJ2-7; 10 bases agree with TRBD2. This CDR3 is built from 15 residues. V lost 2 bases and J lost 6; bases outside the gene matches: 7. Germline V gives CDR1 MNHEY, CDR2 SMNVEV (reference sequence). Here the CDR3 DNA reads TGTGCCAGCAGTTTACTAGCGGGAGTTACCAGCGAGCAGTACTTC. As protein: CASSLLAGVTSEQYF.

This clone occurred once. This rearrangement joins TRBV13 to TRBJ2-7; D unresolved. CDR1 and CDR2 (germline): PRHDT, FYEKMQ (reference sequence). Trimming pared 1 base from V and 3 bases from J, leaving 4 bases between. The CDR3 has 12 amino acids. DNA of the CDR3: TGTGCCAGCAGCTTAGTCCTCTACGAGCAGTACTTC. This codes for CASSLVLYEQYF.

As for this clone: An end of the junction differs from the germline gene, which may be a read error. V gene TRBV7-2 combines with J gene TRBJ1-1; D is ambiguous. The CDR3 runs to 13 residues. Germline CDR1 SGHTA, CDR2 FQGNSA. CDR3 in DNA: TGTGCCAGCAGCCTTAGATTGAACGCTGAAGCTTTCTTT. Its protein is CASSLRLNAEAFF.

CDR3: CASQSLGRPGQETQYF. CDR3 DNA: TGTGCCAGCCAATCTCTGGGGAGACCCGGCCAAGAGACCCAGTACTTC. The rearrangement links TRBV5-8 to TRBJ2-5; the D gene is possibly TRBD2 (5 bases). CDR3 length: 16 amino acids. CDR1 is SGHTS and CDR2 is YDEGEE in the germline V gene. Between the trimmed V and J ends, which lost 7 bases and 1 base, there was a span of 20 bases.

The chain uses TRBV5-5 and TRBJ1-1; no clear D gene. Germline CDR1 SGHKS, CDR2 YYEKEE (reference sequence). The V end was cut by 0 bases, the J end by 0 bases, with 18 bases between. The CDR3 runs to 18 residues. The CDR3 DNA reads as TGTGCCAGCAGCTTGGCTTGGCCGGGGTCTCTTATGAACACTGAAGCTTTCTTT. Translating it yields CASSLAWPGSLMNTEAFF. Variable domain in full (rest from reference TRBV5-5 and TRBJ1-1): DAGVTQSPTHLIKTRGQQVTLRCSPISGHKSVSWYQQVLGQGPQFIFQYYEKEERGRGNFPDRFSARQFPNYSSELNVNALLLGDSALYLCASSLAWPGSLMNTEAFFGQGTRLTVV.

The chain combines TRBV28 with TRBJ2-5; 7 bases agree with TRBD2. The DNA end is a closer match to TRBJ2-7, so the J assignment may be wrong. This CDR3 spans 15 amino acids. The germline gives CDR1 MDHEN, CDR2 SYDVKM. In DNA form, the CDR3 reads TGTGCCAGCAGGCGCCGGACTAGGGAAGAGGGCGAGCAGTACTTC. It translates to CASRRRTREEGEQYF.

The J gene is TRBJ1-1, the V gene TRBV6-1, with 7 bases aligning to TRBD1. J lost 5 bases, V lost 7 bases, and 10 bases had no gene match. The CDR3 consists of 14 residues. Germline CDR1 MNHNS, CDR2 SASEGT. CDR3 sequence (DNA): TGTGCCAGCACCAAAGGAGGGGGCTGGACTGAAGCTTTCTTT. Translated: CASTKGGGWTEAFF.